This is a list of T cell receptor beta chains from one sample in a study of cytomegalovirus exposure and HLA in healthy donors. Clones were sequenced by immunoSEQ multiplex PCR, and TCRdb holds only the in-frame ones, with some missing. This table holds around 140,000 clones, over 75% found once. The sample comprised PBMCs. These receptors originate from a male donor in good health and CMV-seronegative. Each CDR3 is given with its conserved first and last residue. Fields, in order: CDR3 length, J gene, clone size, V gene, D gene, CDR3 protein, CDR3 DNA. The D gene is left open where the match is weak. Only part of the rows carry a size: once, few, many, or a class if the clone is expanded.

13 | TRBJ1-2 | . | TRBV19 | TRBD1 | CASTRDSLYGYTF | TGTGCCAGTACGCGGGACAGCCTCTATGGCTACACCTTC
15 | TRBJ2-3 | . | TRBV18 | . | CASSPLSGSTDTQYF | TGTGCCAGCTCACCCCTTAGCGGTAGCACAGATACGCAGTATTTT
18 | TRBJ2-7 | . | TRBV28 | TRBD2 | CASSVSGTSGRTSYEQYF | TGTGCCAGCAGTGTCTCCGGGACTAGCGGGAGGACCTCCTACGAGCAGTACTTC
11 | TRBJ1-1 | . | TRBV2 | . | CASSEFSEAFF | TGTGCCAGCAGTGAGTTCAGTGAAGCTTTCTTT
15 | TRBJ2-3 | once | TRBV6-5 | TRBD1 | CASSYGEGAIDTQYF | TGTGCCAGCAGTTACGGTGAGGGGGCTATAGATACGCAGTATTTT
17 | TRBJ2-2 | . | TRBV7-2 | TRBD2 | CASSWTSGARYTGELFF | TGTGCCAGCAGCTGGACTAGCGGGGCTCGTTACACCGGGGAGCTGTTTTTT
15 | TRBJ1-2 | . | TRBV9 | . | CASREGRGEEGGYTF | TGTGCCAGCAGGGAGGGTCGTGGGGAGGAAGGGGGCTACACCTTC
14 | TRBJ2-1 | few | TRBV4-3 | . | CASSQSSSYNEQFF | TGCGCCAGCAGCCAGTCCAGCTCCTACAATGAGCAGTTCTTC
14 | TRBJ2-2 | . | TRBV5-1 | . | CASGRVPGTGELFF | TGCGCCAGCGGCAGGGTCCCAGGGACCGGGGAGCTGTTTTTT
18 | TRBJ2-2 | . | TRBV9 | TRBD2 | CASSVGSGLARNTGELFF | TGTGCCAGCAGCGTAGGCTCGGGACTAGCGAGGAACACCGGGGAGCTGTTTTTT
14 | TRBJ1-1 | . | TRBV10-2 | . | CASRGGEGYTEAFF | TGCGCCAGCAGGGGGGGGGAAGGGTACACTGAAGCTTTCTTT
15 | TRBJ2-1 | . | TRBV5-6 | TRBD2 | CASSLALAGASEQFF | TGTGCCAGCAGCTTGGCTCTAGCGGGAGCGTCTGAGCAGTTCTTC
16 | TRBJ1-3 | . | TRBV4-1 | . | CASSQGLAGAARTLYF | TGCGCCAGCAGCCAAGGCCTGGCAGGGGCCGCCCGGACGTTATATTTT
13 | TRBJ1-1 | . | TRBV15 | . | CATRRGVNTEAFF | TGTGCCACCAGGCGGGGGGTGAACACTGAAGCTTTCTTT
16 | TRBJ1-2 | . | TRBV14 | . | CASSHLRSAFLIGYTF | TGTGCCAGCAGCCATTTGCGGTCTGCCTTCCTTATTGGCTACACCTTC
14 | TRBJ1-1 | . | TRBV11-2 | . | CASSYEAGNTEAFF | TGTGCCAGCAGCTACGAGGCGGGGAACACTGAAGCTTTCTTT
17 | TRBJ2-7 | . | TRBV4-3 | TRBD2 | CASSQDSGLAATYEQYF | TGCGCCAGCAGCCAAGATTCTGGACTAGCGGCCACTTACGAGCAGTACTTC
12 | TRBJ1-5 | few | TRBV6-5 | . | CASSHPDQPQHF | TGTGCCAGCAGTCACCCAGATCAGCCCCAGCATTTT